This TCR beta chain was documented in a study of T cell responses to AZD1222 COVID-19 vaccine. Assay used: immunoSEQ multiplex PCR; TCRdb lists only in-frame clones, some missing. The table records some 130,000 clones, approximately 91% of them present only once. The origin of this receptor is an adult who received the AZD1222 COVID-19 vaccine. The sequencing used peripheral blood, collected 28 days after the second AZD1222 dose.

CDR3 in amino acids: CASSQDRTARPDTQYF. The DNA of the CDR3 is TGTGCCAGCAGCCAAGATAGAACAGCCAGGCCAGATACGCAGTATTTT. This chain joins TRBV14 and TRBJ2-3; D gene uncertain. The CDR3 runs to 16 residues. Trimming shortened V by 0 bases and J by 4 bases, and 14 bases separated the two germline ends. From germline, CDR1 is SGHDN and CDR2 FVKESK.